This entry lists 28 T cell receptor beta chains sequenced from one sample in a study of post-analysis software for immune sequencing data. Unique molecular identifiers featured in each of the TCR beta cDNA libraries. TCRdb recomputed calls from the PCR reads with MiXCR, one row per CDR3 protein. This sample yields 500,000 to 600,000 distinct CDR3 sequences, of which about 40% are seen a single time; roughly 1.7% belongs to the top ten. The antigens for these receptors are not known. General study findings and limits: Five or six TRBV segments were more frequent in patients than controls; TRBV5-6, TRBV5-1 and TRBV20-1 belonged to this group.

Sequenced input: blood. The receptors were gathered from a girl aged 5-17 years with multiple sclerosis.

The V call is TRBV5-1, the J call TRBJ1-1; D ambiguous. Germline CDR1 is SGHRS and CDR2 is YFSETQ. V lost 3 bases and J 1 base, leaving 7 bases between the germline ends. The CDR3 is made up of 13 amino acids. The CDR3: CASSSPTNTEAFF. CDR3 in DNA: TGCGCCAGCAGCTCTCCAACGAACACTGAAGCTTTCTTT.

The CDR3 loop is CAISEGEANTEAFF. The DNA of the CDR3 is TGTGCCATCAGTGAGGGGGAGGCGAACACTGAAGCTTTCTTT. The V call is TRBV10-3, the J call TRBJ1-1, with D hard to call. Germline V gene sequence: CDR1 ENHRY, CDR2 SYGVKD. This CDR3 comprises 14 residues. Trimming shortened V by 2 bases and J by 1 base, and 8 bases separated the two germline ends.

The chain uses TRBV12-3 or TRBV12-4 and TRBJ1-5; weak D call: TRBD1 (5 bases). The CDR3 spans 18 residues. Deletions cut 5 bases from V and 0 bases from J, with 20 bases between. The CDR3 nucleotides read TGTGCCAGCAGTCGGGGACTGACGGTCGAGTATAGCAATCAGCCCCAGCATTTT. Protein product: CASSRGLTVEYSNQPQHF.

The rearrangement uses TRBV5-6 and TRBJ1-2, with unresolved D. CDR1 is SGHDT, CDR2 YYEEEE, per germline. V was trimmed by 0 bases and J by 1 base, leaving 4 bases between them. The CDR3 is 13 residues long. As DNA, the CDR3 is TGTGCCAGCAGCTTGGATGATAACTATGGCTACACCTTC. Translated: CASSLDDNYGYTF.

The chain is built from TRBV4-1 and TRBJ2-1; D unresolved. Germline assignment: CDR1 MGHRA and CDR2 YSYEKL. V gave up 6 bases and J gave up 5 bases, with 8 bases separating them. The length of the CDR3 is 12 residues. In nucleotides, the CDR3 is TGCGCCAGCAGGAGACAAGACAATGAGCAGTTCTTC. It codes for CASRRQDNEQFF.

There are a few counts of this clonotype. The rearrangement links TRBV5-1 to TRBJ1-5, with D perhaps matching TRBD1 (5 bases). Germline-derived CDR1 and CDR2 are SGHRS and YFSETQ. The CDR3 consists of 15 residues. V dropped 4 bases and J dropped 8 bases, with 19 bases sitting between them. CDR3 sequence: CASSPAGRSSEPQHF. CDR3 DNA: TGCGCCAGCAGCCCCGCGGGACGGTCAAGTGAGCCCCAGCATTTT.

CDR3 DNA sequence: TGTGCCATCAGTGAGGCGCTGGGACAGGGGGCGAACGAGCAGTACTTC. It yields the protein CAISEALGQGANEQYF. This rearrangement joins TRBV10-3 to TRBJ2-7; 12 bases map to TRBD1. Losses at the gene ends were 2 bases for V and 5 bases for J; bases not matched to a gene: 7. Germline lookup yields CDR1 ENHRY and CDR2 SYGVKD. CDR3 length equals 16 residues.

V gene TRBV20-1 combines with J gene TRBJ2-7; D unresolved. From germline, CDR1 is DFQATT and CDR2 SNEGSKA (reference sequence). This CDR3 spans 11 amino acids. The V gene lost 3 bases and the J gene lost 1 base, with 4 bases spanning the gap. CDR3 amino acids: CSASHSYEQYF. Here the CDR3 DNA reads TGCAGTGCTAGCCATTCCTACGAGCAGTACTTC.

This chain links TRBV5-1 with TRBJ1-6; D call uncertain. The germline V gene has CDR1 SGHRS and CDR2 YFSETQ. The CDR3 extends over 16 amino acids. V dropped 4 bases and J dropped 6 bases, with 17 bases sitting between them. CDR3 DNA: TGCGCCAGCAGCCGGAGGCTGGGTAACGGTAATTCACCCCTCCACTTT. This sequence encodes CASSRRLGNGNSPLHF.

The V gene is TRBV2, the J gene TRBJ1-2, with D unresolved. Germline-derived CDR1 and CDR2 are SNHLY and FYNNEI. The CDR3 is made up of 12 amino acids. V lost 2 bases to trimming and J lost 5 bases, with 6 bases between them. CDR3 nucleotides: TGTGCCAGCAGTGAAACAGTATATGGCTACACCTTC. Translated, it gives CASSETVYGYTF.

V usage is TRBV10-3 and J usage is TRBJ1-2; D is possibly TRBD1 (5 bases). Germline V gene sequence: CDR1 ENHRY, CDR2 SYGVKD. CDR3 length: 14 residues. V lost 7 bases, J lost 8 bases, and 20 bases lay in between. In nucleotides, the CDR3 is TGTGCCATCAACGTAGACCCCCAGGGCAACGGCTACACCTTC. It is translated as CAINVDPQGNGYTF.

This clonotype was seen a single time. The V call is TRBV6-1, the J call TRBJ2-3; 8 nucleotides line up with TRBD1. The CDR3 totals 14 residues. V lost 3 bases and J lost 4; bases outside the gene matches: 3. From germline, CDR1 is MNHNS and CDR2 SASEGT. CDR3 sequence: CASSDRGLADTQYF. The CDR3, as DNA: TGTGCCAGCAGTGACAGGGGGCTCGCAGATACGCAGTATTTT.

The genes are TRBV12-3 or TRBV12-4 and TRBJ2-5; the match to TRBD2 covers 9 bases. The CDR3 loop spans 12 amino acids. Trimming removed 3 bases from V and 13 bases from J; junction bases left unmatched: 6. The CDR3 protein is CASSLGLAAWYF. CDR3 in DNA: TGTGCCAGCAGTTTGGGACTAGCCGCGTGGTACTTC.

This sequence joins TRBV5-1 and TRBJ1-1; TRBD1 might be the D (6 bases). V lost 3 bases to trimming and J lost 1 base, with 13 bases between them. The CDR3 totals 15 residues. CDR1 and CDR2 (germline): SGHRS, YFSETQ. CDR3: CASSSWGQENTEAFF. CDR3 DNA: TGCGCCAGCAGCTCCTGGGGACAAGAGAACACTGAAGCTTTCTTT.

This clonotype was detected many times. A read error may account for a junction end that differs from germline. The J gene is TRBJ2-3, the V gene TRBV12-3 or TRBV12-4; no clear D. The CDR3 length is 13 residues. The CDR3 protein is CASSLVVTDTQYF. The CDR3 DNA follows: TGTGCCAGCAGCTTAGTGGTCACAGATACGCAGTATTTT.

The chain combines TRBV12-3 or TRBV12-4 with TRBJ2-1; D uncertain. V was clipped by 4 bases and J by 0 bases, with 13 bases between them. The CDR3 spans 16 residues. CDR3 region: CASSWTDPGSYNEQFF. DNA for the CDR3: TGTGCCAGCAGTTGGACGGACCCCGGCTCCTACAATGAGCAGTTCTTC.

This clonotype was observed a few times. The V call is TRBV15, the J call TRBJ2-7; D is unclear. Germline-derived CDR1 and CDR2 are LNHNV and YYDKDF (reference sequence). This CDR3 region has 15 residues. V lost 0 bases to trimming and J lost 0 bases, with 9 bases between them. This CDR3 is CATSRDRALSYEQYF. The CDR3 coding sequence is TGTGCCACCAGCAGAGATAGAGCCCTCTCCTACGAGCAGTACTTC.

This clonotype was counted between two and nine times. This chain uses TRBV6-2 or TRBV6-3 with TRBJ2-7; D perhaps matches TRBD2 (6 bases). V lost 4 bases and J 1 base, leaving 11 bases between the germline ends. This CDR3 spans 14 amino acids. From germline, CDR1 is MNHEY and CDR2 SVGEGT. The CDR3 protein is CASSSTRVSYEQYF. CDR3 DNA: TGTGCCAGCAGTTCGACTAGAGTATCCTACGAGCAGTACTTC.

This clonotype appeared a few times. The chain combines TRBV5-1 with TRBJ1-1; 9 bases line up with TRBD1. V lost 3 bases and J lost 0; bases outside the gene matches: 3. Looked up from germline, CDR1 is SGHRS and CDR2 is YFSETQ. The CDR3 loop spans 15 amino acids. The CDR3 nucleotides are TGCGCCAGCAGCTCGGGACAGGGATTGAACACTGAAGCTTTCTTT. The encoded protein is CASSSGQGLNTEAFF.

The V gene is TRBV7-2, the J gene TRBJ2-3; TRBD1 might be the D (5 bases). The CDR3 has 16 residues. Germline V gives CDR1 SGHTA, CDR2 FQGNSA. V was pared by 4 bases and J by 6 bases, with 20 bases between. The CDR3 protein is CASSSEKKGPLDTQYF. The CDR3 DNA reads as TGTGCCAGCAGCTCAGAGAAAAAGGGGCCTCTCGATACGCAGTATTTT.

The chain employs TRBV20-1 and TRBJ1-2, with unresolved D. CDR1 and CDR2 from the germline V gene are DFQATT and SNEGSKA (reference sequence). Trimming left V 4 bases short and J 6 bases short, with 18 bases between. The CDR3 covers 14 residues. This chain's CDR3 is CSAKVPRNINGYTF. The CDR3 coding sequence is TGCAGTGCTAAGGTCCCCCGTAATATCAATGGCTACACCTTC.

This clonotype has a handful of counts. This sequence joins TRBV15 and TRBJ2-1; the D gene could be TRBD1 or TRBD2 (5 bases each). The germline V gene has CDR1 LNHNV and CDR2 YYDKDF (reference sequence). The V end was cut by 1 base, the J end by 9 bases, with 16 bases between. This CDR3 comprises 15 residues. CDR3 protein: CATSRAGTSRTEQFF. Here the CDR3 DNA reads TGTGCCACCAGCAGAGCCGGGACCTCAAGGACTGAGCAGTTCTTC. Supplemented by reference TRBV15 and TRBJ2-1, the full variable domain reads DAMVIQNPRYQVTQFGKPVTLSCSQTLNHNVMYWYQQKSSQAPKLLFHYYDKDFNNEADTPDNFQSRRPNTSFCFLDIRSPGLGDTAMYLCATSRAGTSRTEQFFGPGTRLTVL.

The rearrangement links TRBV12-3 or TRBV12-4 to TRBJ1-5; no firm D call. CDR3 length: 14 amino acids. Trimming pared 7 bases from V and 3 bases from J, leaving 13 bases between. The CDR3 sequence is CASTPGQFNQPQHF. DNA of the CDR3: TGTGCCAGCACCCCGGGTCAATTCAATCAGCCCCAGCATTTT.

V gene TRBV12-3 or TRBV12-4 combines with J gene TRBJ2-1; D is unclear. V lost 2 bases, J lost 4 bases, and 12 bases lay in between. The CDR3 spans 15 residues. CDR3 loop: CASSLTLPSYNEQFF. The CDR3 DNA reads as TGTGCCAGCAGTTTAACCTTACCTTCTTACAATGAGCAGTTCTTC.

As DNA, the CDR3 is TGTGCCAGCAGCTTAGAGGGGACTAGCGGGGGGCGCGAGTTCTTC. Translating gives CASSLEGTSGGREFF. J is TRBJ2-1 and V is TRBV11-2, with 15 bases matching TRBD2. J gave up 14 bases and V 0 bases, and 5 bases lay outside the gene matches. The germline gives CDR1 SGHAT, CDR2 FQNNGV. The CDR3 loop spans 15 amino acids.

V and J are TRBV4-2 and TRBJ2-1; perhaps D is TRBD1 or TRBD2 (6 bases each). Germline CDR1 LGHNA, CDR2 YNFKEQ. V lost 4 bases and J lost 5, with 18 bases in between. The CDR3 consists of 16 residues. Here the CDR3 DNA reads TGTGCCAGCAGCCTAGAAGATGGGGGGCTAGACAATGAGCAGTTCTTC. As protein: CASSLEDGGLDNEQFF.

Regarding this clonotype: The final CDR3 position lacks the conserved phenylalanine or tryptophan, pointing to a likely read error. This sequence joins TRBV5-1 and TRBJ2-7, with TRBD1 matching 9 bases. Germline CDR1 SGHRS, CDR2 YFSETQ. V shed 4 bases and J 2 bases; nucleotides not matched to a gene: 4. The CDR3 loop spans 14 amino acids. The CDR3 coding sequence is TGCGCCAGCAGCCTGAGACAGGGGGCCTACGAGCAGTACTTA. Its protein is CASSLRQGAYEQYL.

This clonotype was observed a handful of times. The CDR3 loop is CASSYLGKTEAFF. In DNA, the CDR3 is TGTGCCAGCAGTTACCTGGGGAAGACTGAAGCTTTCTTT. The chain carries TRBV6-5 and TRBJ1-1; D unresolved. The CDR3 extends over 13 amino acids. Trimming took 2 bases from V and 5 from J, leaving 9 bases between them. Germline lookup yields CDR1 MNHEY and CDR2 SVGAGI.